The source of this TCR beta chain is a study of blood T cell repertoires in COVID-19. Whole-study context: Sources were T cells, B-cell-depleted T cells, or PBMCs; the material itself was cDNA or gDNA.

About this clone: One end of the junction fails to match germline, which may point to a read error.

There are 14 residues in the CDR3. The germline CDR1 and CDR2 sequences are SGHRS and YFSETQ. TCRdb's table, derived via immunoSEQ multiplex PCR, lists solely in-frame clones and lacks some. The table has more than 85,000 clones, 85% seen once; the top ten hold 35% to 40%. The genes are TRBV5-1 and TRBJ1-5; D perhaps matches TRBD1 (5 bases). The sequence was collected from a man of 80 years or more with acute or convalescent COVID-19. Sequencing input: peripheral blood. The CDR3 spells CASRLEAGSQPQHF. CDR3 in DNA: TGCGCCAGCAGATTGGAGGCAGGGTCCCAGCCCCAGCATTTT.